The 17 T cell receptor beta chains below come from one sample, sequenced in a study of early T cells in non-severe SARS-CoV-2 infection. TCRdb reprocessed the 5' RACE reads with MiXCR, giving one entry per CDR3 protein. The profile shows roughly 51,000 distinct CDR3 sequences, 6.5% of them singletons. This specimen consisted of whole blood, obtained at baseline. The source is an adult who was a healthcare worker with PCR-confirmed SARS-CoV-2 infection or an uninfected control (not recorded which).

The chain is built from TRBV5-1 and TRBJ2-3; 15 bases agree with TRBD2. Per germline, CDR1 SGHRS and CDR2 YFSETQ. The CDR3 extends over 17 amino acids. Trimming removed 4 bases from V and 3 bases from J; junction bases left unmatched: 6. The chain's CDR3 is CASSPGLAGGLTDTQYF. The CDR3 DNA follows: TGCGCCAGCAGCCCAGGACTAGCGGGGGGGCTAACAGATACGCAGTATTTT.

This clonotype has more than one count but fewer than ten. V is TRBV4-2 and J is TRBJ2-7, with 8 nucleotides matching TRBD1. Germline V gene data show CDR1 as LGHNA and CDR2 as YNFKEQ. CDR3 length equals 15 residues. V gave up 0 bases and J gave up 0 bases; unmatched junction bases: 1. The CDR3 is CASSQDTGGSYEQYF. CDR3 bases: TGTGCCAGCAGCCAAGATACAGGGGGCTCCTACGAGCAGTACTTC.

The chain carries TRBV29-1 and TRBJ2-1; TRBD1 matches 9 bases. Germline values: CDR1 SQVTM, CDR2 ANQGSEA. This CDR3 region has 14 residues. Trimming removed 7 bases from V and 7 bases from J; junction bases left unmatched: 11. The CDR3: CSDRPGQGGNEQFF. The CDR3 bases are TGCAGCGACAGACCGGGACAGGGAGGTAATGAGCAGTTCTTC.

This clonotype was seen ten or more times. The chain combines TRBV5-1 with TRBJ1-1; 7 nucleotides align to TRBD1. With V trimmed by 0 bases and J by 4 bases, 3 bases remained unmatched. Per germline, CDR1 SGHRS and CDR2 YFSETQ. This CDR3 is 14 amino acids long. The CDR3 nucleotides are TGCGCCAGCAGCTTGGTCCCAGGGGGCACTGAAGCTTTCTTT. Its protein is CASSLVPGGTEAFF.

The rearrangement links TRBV7-6 to TRBJ2-1; 8 bases are a match to TRBD2. V dropped 6 bases and J dropped 13; count of bases not matched to a gene: 8. This CDR3 comprises 12 residues. CDR1 is SGHVS, CDR2 FNYEAQ, per germline. CDR3 in DNA: TGTGCCAGCAGAGGGCGGGGGGTTGCTCAGTTCTTC. It specifies CASRGRGVAQFF.

This chain connects TRBV10-3 to TRBJ1-3; possibly TRBD1 for D (6 bases). Germline lookup yields CDR1 ENHRY and CDR2 SYGVKD. The CDR3 is made up of 14 amino acids. The germline V and J ends were trimmed by 2 bases and 5 bases, with 10 bases remaining between them. The CDR3 reads CAISETGQRNTIYF. The CDR3 nucleotides read TGTGCCATCAGTGAGACCGGACAGAGAAACACCATATATTTT.

This clonotype has only a few counts. This chain uses TRBV12-3 or TRBV12-4 with TRBJ1-1; D gene uncertain. There are 13 residues in the CDR3. V lost 6 bases and J lost 1, with 9 bases in between. In DNA, the CDR3 is TGTGCCAGCAGCCTTGGATCGAACACTGAAGCTTTCTTT. This encodes CASSLGSNTEAFF.

This clonotype was counted at least ten times. The V gene is TRBV9, the J gene TRBJ1-6; D is undetermined. The CDR3 sequence is 16 residues long. The V gene's germline CDR1 is SGDLS and CDR2 YYNGEE. Trimming stripped 5 bases from V and 7 bases from J, with 19 bases between. The CDR3 coding sequence is TGTGCCAGCAGTGGGGTCCAGGCAGCCGGCAATTCACCCCTCCACTTT. Translating gives CASSGVQAAGNSPLHF.

This clonotype was counted at least ten times. This chain connects TRBV4-3 to TRBJ2-1; 10 positions agree with TRBD2. V trimming: 3 bases; J trimming: 1 base; junction bases outside the gene matches: 3. Germline loops: CDR1 LGHNA, CDR2 YSLEER. CDR3 length: 16 amino acids. CDR3 region: CASSQLLAGSYNEQFF. CDR3 sequence (DNA): TGCGCCAGCAGCCAGCTACTAGCGGGGTCCTACAATGAGCAGTTCTTC.

Only a few counts were recorded for this clonotype. The rearrangement joins TRBV29-1 to TRBJ2-2; D unclear. The V and J ends lost 6 bases and 1 base respectively, with 12 bases between them. There are 14 residues in the CDR3. Germline CDR1 is SQVTM and CDR2 is ANQGSEA. CDR3 bases: TGCAGCGTCCACGTAGTAAGGAACACCGGGGAGCTGTTTTTT. It yields the protein CSVHVVRNTGELFF.

The chain recombines TRBV27 with TRBJ2-7; 9 bases are a match to TRBD2. Trimming cost V 4 bases and J 4 bases; bases outside gene matches: 8. The CDR3 runs 15 residues. Germline values: CDR1 MNHEY, CDR2 SMNVEV (reference sequence). CDR3 region: CASSSVGLANYEQYF. The CDR3 bases are TGTGCCAGCAGTTCCGTGGGACTAGCAAATTACGAGCAGTACTTC.

This clonotype was seen many times. The chain is built from TRBV28 and TRBJ2-1; 10 bases align to TRBD1. The CDR3 loop spans 16 amino acids. J was trimmed by 6 bases and V by 4 bases; bases with no gene match: 9. Per the germline V gene, CDR1 is MDHEN and CDR2 is SYDVKM. The CDR3 sequence: CASSSRGQGFRNEQFF. The CDR3 region has the DNA TGTGCCAGCAGTTCCAGGGGACAGGGGTTTCGCAATGAGCAGTTCTTC. Filled out from reference TRBV28 and TRBJ2-1, the complete variable domain reads DVKVTQSSRYLVKRTGEKVFLECVQDMDHENMFWYRQDPGLGLRLIYFSYDVKMKEKGDIPEGYSVSREKKERFSLILESASTNQTSMYLCASSSRGQGFRNEQFFGPGTRLTVL.

This clonotype was found many times. The J gene is TRBJ2-1, the V gene TRBV7-6; possibly TRBD1 for D (6 bases). The germline gives CDR1 SGHVS, CDR2 FNYEAQ. The CDR3 length is 14 residues. Trimming took off 5 bases at V and 5 bases at J, with 13 bases between the two ends. The DNA of the CDR3 is TGTGCCAGCAGCCACATTGAGGGGGACAATGAGCAGTTCTTC. Translating gives CASSHIEGDNEQFF.

Many counts were recorded for this clonotype. The genes are TRBV10-1 and TRBJ2-1, with a weak D call TRBD2 (6 bases). The CDR3 extends over 15 amino acids. Germline V gene data show CDR1 as WNHNN and CDR2 as SYGVQD (reference sequence). Trimming stripped 0 bases from V and 8 bases from J, with 14 bases between. The CDR3 protein is CASSESAGPSDEQFF. CDR3 in DNA: TGCGCCAGCAGTGAGTCCGCGGGGCCCTCGGATGAGCAGTTCTTC.

This clonotype was observed a few times. The chain uses TRBV6-5 and TRBJ2-5; possibly TRBD1 or TRBD2 for D (5 bases each). Germline CDR1 reads MNHEY; CDR2 reads SVGAGI. CDR3 size: 15 residues. V lost 2 bases, J lost 1 base, and 11 bases lay in between. DNA of the CDR3: TGTGCCAGCAGTTACCGGGGACGGATCCAAGAGACCCAGTACTTC. Translated: CASSYRGRIQETQYF.

The chain carries TRBV3-1 and TRBJ2-2; 7 bases line up with TRBD2. Germline values: CDR1 LGHDT, CDR2 YNNKEL (reference sequence). The V gene end was trimmed by 4 bases and the J gene end by 6 bases; junction bases not matched to a gene: 5. This CDR3 has 14 residues. CDR3 sequence (DNA): TGTGCCAGCAGCCTGGGGGGGAGCGCCGGGGAGCTGTTTTTT. Translated, it gives CASSLGGSAGELFF.

The sample holds many counts of this clonotype. The V gene is TRBV4-1, the J gene TRBJ1-2; tentatively, D is TRBD1 (6 bases). The V gene's germline CDR1 is MGHRA and CDR2 YSYEKL. The CDR3 contains 15 residues. Trimming shortened V by 0 bases and J by 4 bases, and 12 bases separated the two germline ends. The CDR3 sequence: CASSQDTQGGYGYTF. The CDR3 coding sequence is TGCGCCAGCAGCCAAGACACACAGGGAGGCTATGGCTACACCTTC.